These 17 T cell receptor beta chains came from one sample sequenced in a study of circulating CD8 cells and anti-PD-1 response in melanoma. TCR libraries were prepared from around 15 ng of total RNA with the QIAseq Immune Repertoire TCR panel. TCRdb re-called the reads through MiXCR, storing one row per CDR3 protein. The sample has fewer than 600 distinct CDR3 sequences; around a tenth are singletons. Live CD3+CD8+TCRalphabeta+ cells were sorted into four subsets by PD-1 and/or TIGIT. The material was CD8+ T cells from PBMCs, obtained at baseline or after one month of anti-PD-1 therapy (not recorded which). The receptors were gathered from a human donor with melanoma.

The chain employs TRBV10-3 and TRBJ2-1, with 10 bases identical to TRBD2. Trimming removed 4 bases from V and 8 bases from J; junction bases left unmatched: 8. In germline, CDR1 is ENHRY, CDR2 SYGVKD. The CDR3 covers 15 residues. The CDR3 here is CAISGERGGLDEQFF. In DNA form, the CDR3 reads TGTGCCATCAGTGGGGAGCGGGGGGGCCTCGATGAGCAGTTCTTC.

Within the sample, this clonotype is medium-sized. The J gene is TRBJ2-3, the V gene TRBV7-3; D is unresolved. The CDR3 extends over 12 amino acids. Trimming stripped 4 bases from V and 5 bases from J, with 7 bases between. Germline V gives CDR1 SGHTA, CDR2 FQGTGA. In DNA, the CDR3 is TGTGCCAGCAGCTCCGTAGGAGATACGCAGTATTTT. This gives the protein CASSSVGDTQYF. Looking up the rest from reference TRBV7-3 and TRBJ2-3 gives the full variable domain: GAGVSQTPSNKVTEKGKYVELRCDPISGHTALYWYRQSLGQGPEFLIYFQGTGAADDSGLPNDRFFAVRPEGSVSTLKIQRTERGDSAVYLCASSSVGDTQYFGPGTRLTVL.

As concerns this clonotype: A much larger clone differs by one base, so this may be a read error. V gene TRBV27 combines with J gene TRBJ2-1; 9 bases agree with TRBD2. The CDR3 loop spans 16 amino acids. The germline CDR1 and CDR2 sequences are MNHEY and SMNVEV (reference sequence). CDR3: CASSGQAGGPSDEQLF. CDR3 sequence (DNA): TGTGCCAGCAGTGGTCAGGCGGGGGGGCCCTCCGATGAGCAGCTCTTC.

For this clonotype: A clone one base away is much larger, so this may be a read error. This chain connects TRBV7-2 to TRBJ1-5; the D gene is possibly TRBD1 (5 bases). V lost 1 base to trimming and J lost 6 bases, with 13 bases between them. Germline lookup yields CDR1 SGHTA and CDR2 FQGNSA. The CDR3 covers 15 residues. The CDR3 coding sequence is TGTGCCAGCAGCTTAGATAGGGGACCGGTTCAGCCCCAGCATTTT. The encoded protein is CASSLDRGPVQPQHF.

The V gene is TRBV27, the J gene TRBJ2-1; D perhaps matches TRBD2 (6 bases). This CDR3 has 14 residues. Looked up from germline, CDR1 is MNHEY and CDR2 is SMNVEV (reference sequence). V was shortened by 6 bases and J by 3 bases, with 12 bases between the two germline ends. The CDR3, as DNA: TGTGCCAGCAGGACGAGCGGGTTCTACAATGAGCAGTTCTTC. It encodes CASRTSGFYNEQFF.

The chain joins TRBV4-1 to TRBJ2-7; TRBD2 matches 7 bases. This CDR3 has 16 residues. Germline trimming cut 0 bases from V and 4 bases from J; bases unmatched to any gene: 9. In germline, CDR1 is MGHRA, CDR2 YSYEKL. The DNA of the CDR3 is TGCGCCAGCAGCCAAGAGGAGGGCGGGGGTGCATACGAGCAGTACTTC. Amino acid sequence: CASSQEEGGGAYEQYF.

As regards this clonotype: Germline and junction disagree at one end, which may indicate a read error. The chain joins TRBV15 to TRBJ2-5, with D unclear. The CDR3 sequence is 14 residues long. Germline V lookup: CDR1 LNHNV, CDR2 YYDKDF (reference sequence). CDR3 bases: TGTGCCACCAGCAGACGAGAGTACCAAGAGGCCCAGTACTTC. Protein product: CATSRREYQEAQYF.

This clonotype was counted a few times. A much larger clone lies one base from this, so it may be a read error. Likely a read error: the CDR3 ends without its conserved phenylalanine or tryptophan. CDR3: CSVTWEQNIQYS. The CDR3 bases are TGCAGCGTTACCTGGGAGCAAAACATTCAGTACTCC. This chain uses TRBV29-1 with TRBJ2-4; D may be TRBD2 (5 bases). Germline lookup yields CDR1 SQVTM and CDR2 ANQGSEA. V lost 5 bases and J 5 bases, leaving 10 bases between the germline ends. The CDR3 is 12 amino acids.

By share, this clonotype counts as large (0.1 to 1%). The chain couples TRBV29-1 to TRBJ2-5, with TRBD2 as a possible D gene (5 bases). The CDR3 sequence is 12 residues long. The germline V gene encodes CDR1 SQVTM and CDR2 ANQGSEA. V was trimmed by 6 bases and J by 3 bases, leaving 11 bases between them. CDR3 coding DNA: TGCAGCGTCCACCGGGAAGAAGAGACCCAGTACTTC. Its protein is CSVHREEETQYF.

The chain has TRBV19 and TRBJ2-7; 7 bases are shared with TRBD1. The CDR3 length is 13 residues. J gave up 3 bases and V 5 bases, and 4 bases lay outside the gene matches. Germline lookup yields CDR1 LNHDA and CDR2 SQIVND (reference sequence). This CDR3 is CASSLTGIYEQYF. The CDR3 coding sequence is TGTGCCAGTAGTTTGACAGGGATCTACGAGCAGTACTTC.

By frequency in the sample, this clonotype is large (0.1 to 1%). The chain combines TRBV7-2 with TRBJ2-7; D may be TRBD1 (6 bases). Germline CDR1 SGHTA, CDR2 FQGNSA. The CDR3 has 15 amino acids. The V and J ends lost 3 bases and 6 bases respectively, with 18 bases between them. Here the CDR3 DNA reads TGTGCCAGCAGCTTGTTGGCCGGGACACCCCTCGAGCAGTACTTC. This codes for CASSLLAGTPLEQYF.

Details on this clonotype: A much larger clone sits a single nucleotide away, making a read error possible. DNA for the CDR3: TGTGCCAGTAGAAGAGCTAGCGGGGCCTACAATGAGCAGTTCTTC. Protein product: CASRRASGAYNEQFF. The rearrangement joins TRBV19 to TRBJ2-1, with TRBD2 identical over 9 bases. The junction had 5 bases not matched to a gene; V was cut back by 6 bases and J by 2 bases. Germline V gene sequence: CDR1 LNHDA, CDR2 SQIVND (reference sequence). This CDR3 is 15 amino acids long.

By its share, this clonotype is medium-sized (0.01 to 0.1%). V gene TRBV5-4 combines with J gene TRBJ2-7; TRBD1 matches at 8 bases. The CDR3 is 14 residues long. With V trimmed by 4 bases and J by 6 bases, 9 bases remained unmatched. Germline CDR1 SGHNT, CDR2 YYREEE (reference sequence). CDR3 residues: CASSPIGQGSEQYF. The CDR3 DNA is TGTGCCAGCAGCCCGATCGGACAGGGCAGCGAGCAGTACTTC.

This clonotype is medium-sized. The CDR3: CASSFEDTFNTGELFF. The CDR3 nucleotides read TGTGCCAGCAGTTTTGAGGACACATTTAACACCGGGGAGCTGTTTTTT. The chain couples TRBV27 to TRBJ2-2, with D tentatively TRBD1 (5 bases). Deletions cut 3 bases from V and 2 bases from J, with 13 bases between. The CDR3 runs to 16 residues. CDR1 MNHEY and CDR2 SMNVEV come from the germline V gene (reference sequence).

This clonotype has only one observation. A much bigger clone sits one base away, suggesting this may be a read error. The CDR3 reads CAKPCSCNEQSF. The CDR3 region has the DNA TGTGCCAAGCCATGTTCATGCAATGAGCAGTCCTTC. The chain is built from TRBV6-1 and TRBJ2-1; D not resolved. The CDR3 is 12 residues long. Germline CDR1 and CDR2: MNHNS and SASEGT.

Within the sample, this clonotype is medium-sized. The CDR3 reads CASNSNRAGYEQYF. In nucleotides, the CDR3 is TGTGCCAGCAACTCCAATCGAGCGGGGTACGAGCAGTACTTC. The gene calls are TRBV28 and TRBJ2-7; 7 bases match TRBD2. V gave up 7 bases and J gave up 4 bases; unmatched junction bases: 10. The CDR3 extends over 14 amino acids. Germline V CDR1 and CDR2: MDHEN, SYDVKM.

This clonotype is labeled large (0.1 to 1%). The chain combines TRBV19 with TRBJ1-5, with D hard to call. Trimming removed 3 bases from V and 5 bases from J, with 5 bases in between. Germline V gives CDR1 LNHDA, CDR2 SQIVND (reference sequence). The CDR3 has 12 amino acids. CDR3 bases: TGTGCCAGTAGTATGCAGGATCAGCCCCAGCATTTT. This encodes CASSMQDQPQHF.